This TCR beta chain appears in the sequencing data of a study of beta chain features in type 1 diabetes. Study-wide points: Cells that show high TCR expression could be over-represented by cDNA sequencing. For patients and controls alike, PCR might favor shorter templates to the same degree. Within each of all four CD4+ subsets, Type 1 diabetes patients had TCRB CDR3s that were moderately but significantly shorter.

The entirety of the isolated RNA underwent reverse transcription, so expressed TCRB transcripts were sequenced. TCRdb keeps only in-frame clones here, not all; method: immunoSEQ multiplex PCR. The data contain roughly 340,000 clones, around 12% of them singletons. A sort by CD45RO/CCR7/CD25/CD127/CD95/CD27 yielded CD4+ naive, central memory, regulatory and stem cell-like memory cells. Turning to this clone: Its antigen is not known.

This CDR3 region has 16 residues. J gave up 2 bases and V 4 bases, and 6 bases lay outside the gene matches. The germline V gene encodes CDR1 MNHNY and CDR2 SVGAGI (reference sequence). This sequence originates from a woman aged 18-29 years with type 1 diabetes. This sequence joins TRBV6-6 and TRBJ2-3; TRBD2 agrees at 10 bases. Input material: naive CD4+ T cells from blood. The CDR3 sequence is CASSSGTSADTDTQYF. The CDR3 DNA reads TGTGCCAGCAGTTCCGGGACTAGCGCCGACACAGATACGCAGTATTTT.